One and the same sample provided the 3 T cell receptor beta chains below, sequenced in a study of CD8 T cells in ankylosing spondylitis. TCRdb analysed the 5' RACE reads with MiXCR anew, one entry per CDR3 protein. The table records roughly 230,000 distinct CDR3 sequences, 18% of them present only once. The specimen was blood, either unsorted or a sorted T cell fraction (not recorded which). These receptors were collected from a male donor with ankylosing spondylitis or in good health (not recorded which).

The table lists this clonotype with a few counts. The CDR3 region is CASRPTGLSIYNEQFF. DNA of the CDR3: TGTGCCAGCAGACCGACGGGACTATCTATCTACAATGAGCAGTTCTTC. This chain links TRBV28 with TRBJ2-1, with 7 bases lining up with TRBD2. The CDR3 consists of 16 residues. Germline V gene data show CDR1 as MDHEN and CDR2 as SYDVKM. V lost 6 bases and J lost 3; bases outside the gene matches: 11. Based on the CDR3 plus reference TRBV28 and TRBJ2-1, the full variable domain is DVKVTQSSRYLVKRTGEKVFLECVQDMDHENMFWYRQDPGLGLRLIYFSYDVKMKEKGDIPEGYSVSREKKERFSLILESASTNQTSMYLCASRPTGLSIYNEQFFGPGTRLTVL.

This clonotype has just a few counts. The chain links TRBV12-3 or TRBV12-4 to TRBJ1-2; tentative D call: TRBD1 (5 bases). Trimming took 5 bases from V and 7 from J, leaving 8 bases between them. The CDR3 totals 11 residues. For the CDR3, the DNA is TGTGCCAGCAGTAATACAGGTGGCTACACCTTC. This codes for CASSNTGGYTF.

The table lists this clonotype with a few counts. The CDR3 sequence is CASSPSGGAQGGELFF. CDR3 DNA: TGTGCCAGCAGCCCCTCGGGGGGGGCGCAAGGCGGGGAGCTGTTTTTT. The chain joins TRBV9 to TRBJ2-2; TRBD2 matches 8 bases. Losses at the gene ends were 4 bases for V and 7 bases for J; bases not matched to a gene: 12. Germline lookup yields CDR1 SGDLS and CDR2 YYNGEE. There are 16 residues in the CDR3.